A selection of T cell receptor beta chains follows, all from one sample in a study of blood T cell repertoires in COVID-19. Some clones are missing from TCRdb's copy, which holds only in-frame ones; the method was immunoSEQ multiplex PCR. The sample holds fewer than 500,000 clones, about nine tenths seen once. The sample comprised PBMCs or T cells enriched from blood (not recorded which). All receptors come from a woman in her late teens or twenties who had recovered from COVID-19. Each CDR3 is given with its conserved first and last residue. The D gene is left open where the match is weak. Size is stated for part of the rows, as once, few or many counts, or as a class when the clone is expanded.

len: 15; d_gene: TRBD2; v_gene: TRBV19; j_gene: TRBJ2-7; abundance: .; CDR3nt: TGTGCCAGTAGTAAACCCGGGACTAACTCCTACGAGCAGTACTTC; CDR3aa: CASSKPGTNSYEQYF
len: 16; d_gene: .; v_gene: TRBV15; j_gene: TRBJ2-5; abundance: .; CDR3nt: TGTGCCACCAGCAGAGCCGCAGGGCTGGGTGCAGAGACCCAGTACTTC; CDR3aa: CATSRAAGLGAETQYF
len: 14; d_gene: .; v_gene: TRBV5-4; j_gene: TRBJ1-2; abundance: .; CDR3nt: TGTGCCAGCAGCTCAGACATGTATAACTATGGCTACACCTTC; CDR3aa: CASSSDMYNYGYTF
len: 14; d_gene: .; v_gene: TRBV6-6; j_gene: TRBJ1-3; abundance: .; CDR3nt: TGTGCCAGCAGTAGGGACACTTCTGGAAACACCATATATTTT; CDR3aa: CASSRDTSGNTIYF
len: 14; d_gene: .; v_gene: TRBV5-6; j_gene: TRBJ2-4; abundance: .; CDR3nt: TGTGCCAGCAGCTTGATGGCAGGGAAAAACATTCAGTACTTC; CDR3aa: CASSLMAGKNIQYF
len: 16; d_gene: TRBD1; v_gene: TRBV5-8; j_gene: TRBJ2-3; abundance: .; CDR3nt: TGTGCCAGCAGCTACAGGGGCGAGTTACTAACAGATACGCAGTATTTT; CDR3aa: CASSYRGELLTDTQYF
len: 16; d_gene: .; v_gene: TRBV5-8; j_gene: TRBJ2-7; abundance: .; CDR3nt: TGTGCCAGCAGCTTGGGGGAGCAGACATCAGCCTACGAGCAGTACTTC; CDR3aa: CASSLGEQTSAYEQYF
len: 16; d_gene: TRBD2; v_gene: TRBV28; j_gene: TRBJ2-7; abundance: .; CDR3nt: TGTGCCAGCAGTAGGGGACTAGCGGGGGAAACGTACGAGCAGTACTTC; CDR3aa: CASSRGLAGETYEQYF
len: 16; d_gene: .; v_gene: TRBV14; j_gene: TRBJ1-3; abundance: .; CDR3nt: TGTGCCAGCAGCCAAGATTGGAGAATTCCAGGAAACACCATATATTTT; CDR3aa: CASSQDWRIPGNTIYF
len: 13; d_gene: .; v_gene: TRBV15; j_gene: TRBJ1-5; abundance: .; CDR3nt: TGTGCCACCAGCAGAGATCTAGGTCAGCCCCAGCATTTT; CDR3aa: CATSRDLGQPQHF
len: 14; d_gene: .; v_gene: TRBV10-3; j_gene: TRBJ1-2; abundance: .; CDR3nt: TGTGCCATCAGTGAGGTCGGGGGGAAGGATGGCTACACCTTC; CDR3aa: CAISEVGGKDGYTF
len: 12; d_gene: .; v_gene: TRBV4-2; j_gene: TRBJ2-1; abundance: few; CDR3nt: TGTGCCAGCAGCCCCGGGGGGCCTGAGCAGTTCTTC; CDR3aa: CASSPGGPEQFF
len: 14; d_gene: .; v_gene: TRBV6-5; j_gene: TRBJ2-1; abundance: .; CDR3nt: TGTGCCAGCAGTTCCTCTAGAGAGTCCAATGAGCAGTTCTTC; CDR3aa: CASSSSRESNEQFF
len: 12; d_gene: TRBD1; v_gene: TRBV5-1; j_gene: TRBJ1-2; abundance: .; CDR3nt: TGCGCCAGCAGCCTGGGGACAGGAGGCTACACCTTC; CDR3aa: CASSLGTGGYTF
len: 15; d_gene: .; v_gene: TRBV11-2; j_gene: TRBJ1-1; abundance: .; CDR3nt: TGTGCCAGCAGCTTATTTCAGGTGGCGAGCACTGAAGCTTTCTTT; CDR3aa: CASSLFQVASTEAFF
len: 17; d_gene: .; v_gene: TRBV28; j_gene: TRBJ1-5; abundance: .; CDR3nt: TGTGCCAGCAGTTTATCAGGAGGGGCCCAGGGCAATCAGCCCCAGCATTTT; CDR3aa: CASSLSGGAQGNQPQHF
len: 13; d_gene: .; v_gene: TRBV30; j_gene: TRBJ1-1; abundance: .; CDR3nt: TGTGCCTGGAGTGTACTCGGTTACACTGAAGCTTTCTTT; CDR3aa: CAWSVLGYTEAFF
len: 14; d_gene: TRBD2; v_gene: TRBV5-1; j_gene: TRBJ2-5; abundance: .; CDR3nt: TGCGCCAGCAGCTTGAGCTCGGGAGGGGAGACCCAGTACTTC; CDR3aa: CASSLSSGGETQYF
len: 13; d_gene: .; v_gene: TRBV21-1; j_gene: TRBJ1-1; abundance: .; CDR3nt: TGTGCCAGCAGCAAAGAGGGCGGGACTGAAGCTTTCTTT; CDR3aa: CASSKEGGTEAFF
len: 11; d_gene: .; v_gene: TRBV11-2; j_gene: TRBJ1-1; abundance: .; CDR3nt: TGTGCCAGCAGCCCTTGGACAAAGTCTTTCTTT; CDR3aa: CASSPWTKSFF
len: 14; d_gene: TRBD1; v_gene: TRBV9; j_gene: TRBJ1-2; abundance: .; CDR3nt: TGTGCCAGCAGCCTTAGGACAGGGTGGGGCGGCTACACCTTC; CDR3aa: CASSLRTGWGGYTF
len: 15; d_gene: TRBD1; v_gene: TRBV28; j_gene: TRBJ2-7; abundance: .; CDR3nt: TGTGCCAGCAGTGCCCGAGGGACAGGGCAAAACGAGCAGTACTTC; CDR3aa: CASSARGTGQNEQYF
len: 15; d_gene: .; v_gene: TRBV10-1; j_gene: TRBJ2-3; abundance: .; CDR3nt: TGCGCCAGCAGTGAGTCCGGGGGGCGAACAGATACGCAGTATTTT; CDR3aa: CASSESGGRTDTQYF
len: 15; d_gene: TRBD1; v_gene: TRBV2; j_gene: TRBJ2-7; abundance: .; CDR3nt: TGTGCCAGCAGTATAGAAGGACAGGGTTTTCACGAGCAGTACTTC; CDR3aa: CASSIEGQGFHEQYF
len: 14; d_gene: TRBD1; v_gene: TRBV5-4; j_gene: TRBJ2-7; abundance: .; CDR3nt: TGTGCCAGCAGCGGCCGCGACAGGGGGCTCGAGCAGTACTTC; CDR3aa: CASSGRDRGLEQYF
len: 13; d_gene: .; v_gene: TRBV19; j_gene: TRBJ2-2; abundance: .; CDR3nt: TGTGCCAGTAGTATACAGTACACCGGGGAGCTGTTTTTT; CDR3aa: CASSIQYTGELFF